The 7 T cell receptor beta chains presented below share a single source sample, sequenced in a study of shared clonotypes between healthy human individuals (dated by TCRdb to about 2020). CD8 naive samples were obtained by positive selection for CCR7 among CD45RO-negative cells, yielding a CD45RA+CCR7+ population from which TemRA cells were excluded. Preparation of the library involved the immunoSEQ multiplex PCR assay. What TCRdb holds here is the immuneACCESS table cut down to in-frame rearrangements. Part of the clones is not present; checked against another copy, under half of the missing clones reflect an unresolved V gene, and the others are unexplained. The sample records some 2,100,000 clones, more than 85% of which are singletons. Roughly 1.8% of the sample goes to the ten largest clones. Material for sequencing was naive CD8+ T cells from PBMCs. The cell subset or site label of this sample denotes: CD45RA+CCR7+. Source of these receptors: a man younger than 35 in good health. Some clones in this sample may be carry-over from other donors' samples.

V and J are TRBV7-9 and TRBJ2-1; D call uncertain. V lost 0 bases and J 0 bases, leaving 6 bases between the germline ends. Germline loops: CDR1 SEHNR, CDR2 FQNEAQ (reference sequence). The CDR3 is 15 amino acids. This CDR3 reads CASSLAQSSYNEQFF. The CDR3, as DNA: TGTGCCAGCAGCTTAGCACAGAGCTCCTACAATGAGCAGTTCTTC.

This clone was seen a single time. The J gene is TRBJ2-1, the V gene TRBV27, with TRBD1 identical over 7 bases. There are 16 residues in the CDR3. Germline V lookup: CDR1 MNHEY, CDR2 SMNVEV (reference sequence). V lost 3 bases to trimming and J lost 2 bases; unmatched junction nucleotides: 7. CDR3 in DNA: TGTGCCAGCAGTTTCATGAAGACAGGGACCTACAATGAGCAGTTCTTC. This sequence encodes CASSFMKTGTYNEQFF.

V and J are TRBV29-1 and TRBJ2-1; 8 bases align to TRBD1. V was clipped by 5 bases and J by 5 bases; unmatched bases: 5. CDR1 SQVTM and CDR2 ANQGSEA come from the germline V gene. The CDR3 sequence is 13 residues long. The CDR3 loop reads CSVQGARDNEQFF. The DNA for the CDR3 is TGCAGCGTTCAGGGGGCGCGGGACAATGAGCAGTTCTTC.

The chain couples TRBV5-6 to TRBJ2-7; D might be TRBD1 or TRBD2, each matching 5 bases. V was cut by 3 bases and J by 6 bases, with 16 bases left in between. Per germline, CDR1 SGHDT and CDR2 YYEEEE. The CDR3 spans 14 residues. The CDR3 DNA sequence: TGTGCCAGCAGCTGGAGGACAAGGCCCACCGAGCAGTACTTC. Amino acids: CASSWRTRPTEQYF.

The chain combines TRBV27 with TRBJ2-7, with D possibly TRBD1 on 5 matching bases. Germline CDR1 is MNHEY and CDR2 is SMNVEV (reference sequence). With 4 bases removed from V and 5 bases from J, the gap between germline ends came to 21 bases. This CDR3 has 16 amino acids. CDR3: CASSSIPSLGRHEQYF. Written as DNA, the CDR3 is TGTGCCAGCAGTTCCATACCCTCGCTGGGGCGGCACGAGCAGTACTTC.

Concerning this clone: A much larger clonotype is one base distant, so this may be a read error. The rearrangement links TRBV28 to TRBJ2-5; D is undetermined. The end of the DNA aligns better with TRBJ2-7, so the J call may be wrong. The CDR3 totals 11 residues. Germline V gene lookup returns CDR1 MDHEN and CDR2 SYDVKM. The CDR3 DNA reads TGTGCCAGCAGCGACTCCTACGAGCAGTACTTC. Its protein product is CASSDSYEQYF.

J is TRBJ1-2 and V is TRBV5-1, with TRBD1 as a possible D gene (5 bases). CDR1 is SGHRS and CDR2 is YFSETQ in the germline V gene. The length of the CDR3 is 17 residues. Trimming left V 2 bases short and J 0 bases short, with 17 bases between. Here the CDR3 reads CASSLEIPGYANYGYTF. CDR3 DNA: TGCGCCAGCAGCTTAGAGATACCAGGGTATGCTAACTATGGCTACACCTTC.